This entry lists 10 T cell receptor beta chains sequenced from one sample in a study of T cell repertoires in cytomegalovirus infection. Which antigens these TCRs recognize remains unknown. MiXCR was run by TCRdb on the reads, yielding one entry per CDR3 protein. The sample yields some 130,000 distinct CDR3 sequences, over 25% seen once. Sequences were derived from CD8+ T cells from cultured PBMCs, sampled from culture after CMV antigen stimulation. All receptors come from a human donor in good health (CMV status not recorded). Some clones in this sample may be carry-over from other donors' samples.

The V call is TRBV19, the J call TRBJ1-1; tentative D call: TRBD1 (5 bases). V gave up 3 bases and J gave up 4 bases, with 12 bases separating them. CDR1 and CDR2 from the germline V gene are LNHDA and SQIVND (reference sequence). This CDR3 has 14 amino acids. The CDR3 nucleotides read TGTGCCAGTAGTATCGGGGGGGAGCGCACTGAAGCTTTCTTT. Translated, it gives CASSIGGERTEAFF.

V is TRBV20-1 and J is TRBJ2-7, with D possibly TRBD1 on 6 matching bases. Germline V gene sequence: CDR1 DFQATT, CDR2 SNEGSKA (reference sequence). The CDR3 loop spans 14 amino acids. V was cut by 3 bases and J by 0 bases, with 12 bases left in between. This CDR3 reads CSASYQGSSYEQYF. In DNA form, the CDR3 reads TGCAGTGCTAGTTATCAGGGGTCCTCCTACGAGCAGTACTTC.

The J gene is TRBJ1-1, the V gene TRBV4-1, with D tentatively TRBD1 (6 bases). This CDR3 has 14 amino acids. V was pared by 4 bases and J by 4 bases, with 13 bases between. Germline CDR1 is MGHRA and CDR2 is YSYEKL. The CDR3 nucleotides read TGCGCCAGCAGCCCCTACAGGGCGGCCACTGAAGCTTTCTTT. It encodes CASSPYRAATEAFF.

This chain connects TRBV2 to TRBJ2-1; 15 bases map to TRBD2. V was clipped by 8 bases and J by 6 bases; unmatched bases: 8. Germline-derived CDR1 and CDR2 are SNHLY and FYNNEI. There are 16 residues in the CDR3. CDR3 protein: CASHGTSGGFGNEQFF. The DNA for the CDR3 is TGTGCCAGCCATGGGACTAGCGGGGGGTTCGGCAATGAGCAGTTCTTC.

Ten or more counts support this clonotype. For the CDR3, the DNA is TGTGCCAGCAGCTTGACACAGAACACTGAAGCTTTCTTT. This codes for CASSLTQNTEAFF. The rearrangement uses TRBV5-6 and TRBJ1-1, with D uncertain. This CDR3 spans 13 amino acids. V shed 1 base and J shed 1 base, with 5 bases lying between them. In germline, CDR1 is SGHDT, CDR2 YYEEEE.

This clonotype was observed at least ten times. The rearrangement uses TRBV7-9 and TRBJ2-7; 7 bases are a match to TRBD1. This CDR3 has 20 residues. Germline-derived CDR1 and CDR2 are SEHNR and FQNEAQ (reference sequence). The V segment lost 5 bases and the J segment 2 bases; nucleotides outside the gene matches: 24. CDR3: CASSLHFGTAEFFETYEQYF. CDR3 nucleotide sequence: TGTGCCAGCAGCCTCCACTTCGGGACAGCTGAGTTTTTCGAAACCTACGAGCAGTACTTC.

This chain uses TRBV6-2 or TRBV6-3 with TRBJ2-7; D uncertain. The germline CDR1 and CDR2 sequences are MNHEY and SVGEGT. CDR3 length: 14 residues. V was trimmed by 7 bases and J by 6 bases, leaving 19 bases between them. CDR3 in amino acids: CASTLDPFFVEQYF. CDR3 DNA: TGTGCCAGCACCTTGGACCCCTTTTTCGTCGAGCAGTACTTC.

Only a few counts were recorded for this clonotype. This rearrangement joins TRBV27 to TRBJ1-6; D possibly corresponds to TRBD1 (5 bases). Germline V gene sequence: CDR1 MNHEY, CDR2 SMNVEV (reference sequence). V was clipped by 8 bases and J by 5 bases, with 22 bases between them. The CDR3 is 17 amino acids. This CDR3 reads CASCRTPGGTHNSPLHF. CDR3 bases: TGTGCCAGCTGCCGGACGCCCGGCGGGACTCATAATTCACCCCTCCACTTT.

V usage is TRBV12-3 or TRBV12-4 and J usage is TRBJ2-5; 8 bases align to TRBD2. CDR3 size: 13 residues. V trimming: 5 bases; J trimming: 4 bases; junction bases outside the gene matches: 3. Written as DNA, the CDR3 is TGTGCCAGCAGTCGGACTAGCAGAGAGACCCAGTACTTC. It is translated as CASSRTSRETQYF.

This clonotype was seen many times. The CDR3 DNA follows: TGTGCCAGCAGCTCTGAGATCAGGGCCACTGAAGCTTTCTTT. Its protein is CASSSEIRATEAFF. The rearrangement links TRBV7-9 to TRBJ1-1; maybe TRBD1 (5 bases). Germline CDR1 SEHNR, CDR2 FQNEAQ (reference sequence). V gave up 4 bases and J gave up 4 bases, with 13 bases separating them. CDR3 length: 14 amino acids.